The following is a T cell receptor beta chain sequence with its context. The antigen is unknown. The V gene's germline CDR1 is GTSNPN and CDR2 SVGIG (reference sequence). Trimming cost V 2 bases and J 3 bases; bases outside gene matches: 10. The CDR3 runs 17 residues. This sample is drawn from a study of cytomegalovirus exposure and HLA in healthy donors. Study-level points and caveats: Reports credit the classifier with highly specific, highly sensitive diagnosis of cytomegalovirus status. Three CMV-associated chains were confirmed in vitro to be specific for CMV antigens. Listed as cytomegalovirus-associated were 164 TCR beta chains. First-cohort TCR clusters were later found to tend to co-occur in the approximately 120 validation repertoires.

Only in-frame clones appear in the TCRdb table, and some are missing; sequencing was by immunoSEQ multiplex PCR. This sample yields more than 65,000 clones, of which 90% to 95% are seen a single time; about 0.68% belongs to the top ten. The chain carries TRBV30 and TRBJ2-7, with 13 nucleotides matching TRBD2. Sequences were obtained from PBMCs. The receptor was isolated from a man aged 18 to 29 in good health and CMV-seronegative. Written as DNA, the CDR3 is TGTGCCTGGAGTCGGACTAGCGGGGGACTAGCCAACTACGAGCAGTACTTC. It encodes CAWSRTSGGLANYEQYF.